The T cell receptor beta chain described here comes from a study of T cell responses to AZD1222 COVID-19 vaccine (dated by TCRdb to about 2021). Concerning the study at large: AZD1222 recipients with second doses at about 4 weeks or about 12 weeks were pooled, because spike-specific TCR depth and breadth did not differ between schedules. A total of more than 230 trial participants underwent TCR sequencing, of whom around 210 had received two doses of AZD1222 and some 26 had received two doses of the MenACWY control vaccine. Trial participants were enrolled into age subgroups of 18-55, 56-69 and 70-plus years, which contained about 160, 30 and 59 TCR-sequenced participants, respectively. The paper as a whole reports these results and caveats: Conclusions about previously exposed vaccinees are limited, since just six AZD1222 recipients were seropositive for SARS-CoV-2 at baseline. The 56-69-year group was small, and its depth increase did not reach significance, likely because of low power. Vaccine-associated CD4 TCRs spanned the whole spike protein, with dominant responses in regions 160-218 and 743-854. A significant rise in spike-specific TCR breadth and depth was observed after two AZD1222 doses relative to day 0 and relative to MenACWY recipients. Most participants were white British and females outnumbered males, and the authors suggested that clonal diversity may have been underestimated. Because no day 14 peak-response samples were available, repertoires were characterized only after the peak T cell response. Reportedly, close to half of the unique spike-specific TCRs recognized epitopes lying outside the regions that are mutated in the B.1.351 and B.1.1.7 variants.

A word on this clone: Its antigen is still unknown. No much larger clonotype is one base removed from it; base qualities were not supplied.

The CDR3 regions of human TCRbeta chains were analyzed by immunosequencing. The authors' analysis ran thus. TCRs in the repertoires were matched against a reference library of SARS-CoV-2-specific TCRs that had been generated with the MIRA antigen-specificity platform. Breadth meant the fraction of unique TCRs that were SARS-CoV-2-associated, whereas depth meant the fraction of total T cells that were SARS-CoV-2-associated. Each spike-specific TCR was assigned to its reactive spike region and to a CD4 or CD8 class using the MIRA data. Log10-transformed breadth and depth values were compared by one-way ANOVA with Sidak's multiple comparisons tests. As stored in TCRdb, this immuneACCESS dataset retains in-frame rearrangements with V and J assigned. A fraction of the clones does not appear; measured against another copy, unresolved V genes explain less than half of the discrepancy, and the remainder lacks a known reason. V, J and clone size reflect that table, while D and trimming were determined from the DNA. The sample has under 100,000 clones on record, 80% to 90% of them singletons. The ten largest make up about 7.5% of the sample.

The time point tag for this specimen amounts to: baseline before first vaccination. The vaccinee samples were drawn from two UK trials, COV001 and COV002, one of which was a single-blind randomized controlled phase 2/3 trial testing AZD1222 (ChAdOx1 nCoV-19) in healthy adults. For TCRbeta chain sequencing, PBMC samples from trial participants were taken at day 0 and at day 28 after the second dose. CDR1 and CDR2 were assigned from the germline V gene (reference sequence) as MNHEY and SMNVEV. CDR3 length: 13 amino acids, cysteine to phenylalanine. Kept here is only the CDR3 DNA, which spans 39 bases and is read in frame from base 1. V lost 8 bases and J lost 10 bases, and the count of bases not matched to a germline gene is 10.

The sample was peripheral blood, taken on day 0 of AZD1222 vaccination. Recombination linked TRBV27 to TRBJ2-1, and TRBD2 aligns with 8 junction nucleotides. This sequence was found in an adult in good health. The DNA reads TGTGCCAGCCACAAGCGGGAGCCCCGGGAGCAGTTCTTC. Translated, this is CASHKREPREQFF.